These T cell receptor beta chains were read from a single sample in a study of CD8+ T cells in alopecia areata. The data were produced by immunoSEQ multiplex PCR, yet TCRdb's version contains in-frame clones alone and is incomplete. The sample carries some 130,000 clones, about 50% recorded once. The input for sequencing was CD8+ T cells sorted from blood, taken at week 0. These receptors were taken from a human donor with alopecia areata. CDR3s include the opening cysteine and the closing phenylalanine or tryptophan. D genes are given only for firm matches. The size entry is marked missing in some rows and otherwise reads once, few, many or a size class.

abundance	v_gene	d_gene	j_gene	CDR3aa	CDR3nt
-	TRBV27	-	TRBJ2-7	CASSLPGARPYEQYF	TGTGCCAGCAGTCTCCCAGGGGCGCGCCCCTACGAGCAGTACTTC
-	TRBV7-9	-	TRBJ1-1	CASSSTEGKKNTEAFF	TGTGCCAGCAGCTCAACGGAGGGAAAGAAGAACACTGAAGCTTTCTTT
-	TRBV5-6	TRBD1	TRBJ1-2	CASSWYRGNGYTF	TGTGCCAGCAGCTGGTACAGGGGGAACGGCTACACCTTC
few	TRBV7-9	-	TRBJ1-2	CASSSRLGYTF	TGTGCCAGCAGCTCCCGGTTGGGCTACACCTTC
-	TRBV30	-	TRBJ2-2	CAWEINSPGELFF	TGTGCCTGGGAGATAAACTCCCCCGGGGAGCTGTTTTTT
few	TRBV11-2	-	TRBJ1-1	CASSPGGDTFFF	TGTGCCAGCAGCCCCGGGGGGGACACCTTTTTCTTT
few	TRBV9	-	TRBJ1-1	CASSAGGAEAFF	TGTGCCAGCAGCGCGGGGGGCGCTGAAGCTTTCTTT
-	TRBV5-6	-	TRBJ1-5	CASSSDGNQPQHF	TGTGCCAGCAGCTCGGACGGCAATCAGCCCCAGCATTTT
-	TRBV6-5	-	TRBJ2-7	CASSYGAEGLTYEQYF	TGTGCCAGCAGTTACGGGGCAGAAGGTTTAACCTACGAGCAGTACTTC
-	TRBV13	-	TRBJ2-1	CASSLDEYNEQFF	TGTGCCAGCAGCCTGGATGAGTACAATGAGCAGTTCTTC
-	TRBV27	TRBD1	TRBJ1-3	CASSLLTGDTIYF	TGTGCCAGCAGTTTATTGACAGGGGACACCATATATTTT
few	TRBV19	-	TRBJ2-1	CASSSSGAYNEQFF	TGTGCCAGTAGTTCCTCTGGAGCTTACAATGAGCAGTTCTTC
few	TRBV19	-	TRBJ1-1	CASSTRGFEAFF	TGTGCCAGTAGTACCAGGGGTTTTGAAGCTTTCTTT
-	TRBV13	TRBD2	TRBJ2-1	CASSSNLAGGTYNEQFF	TGTGCCAGCAGCTCTAACCTAGCGGGGGGAACCTACAATGAGCAGTTCTTC
-	TRBV6-5	-	TRBJ2-1	CASSYGQGWNEQFF	TGTGCCAGCAGTTACGGGCAGGGGTGGAATGAGCAGTTCTTC
-	TRBV4-1	TRBD1	TRBJ2-7	CASSQDFTGGSYEQYF	TGCGCCAGCAGCCAGGACTTCACAGGGGGCTCCTACGAGCAGTACTTC
-	TRBV7-6	-	TRBJ2-3	CASSLVGQGGDTQYF	TGTGCCAGCAGCTTAGTCGGTCAGGGTGGAGATACGCAGTATTTT
-	TRBV4-1	TRBD1	TRBJ1-5	CASSQGDRGHQPQHF	TGCGCCAGCAGCCAAGGGGACAGGGGGCATCAGCCCCAGCATTTT
-	TRBV27	TRBD2	TRBJ2-1	CASTTSGGGYNEQFF	TGTGCCAGCACCACTAGCGGGGGGGGCTACAATGAGCAGTTCTTC
few	TRBV30	TRBD1	TRBJ1-2	CAWSPTGGTSYTF	TGTGCCTGGAGTCCGACAGGGGGGACGAGCTACACCTTC
-	TRBV7-9	-	TRBJ2-1	CASGIQGGGPNEQFF	TGTGCCAGCGGAATCCAGGGCGGGGGCCCAAATGAGCAGTTCTTC
-	TRBV15	-	TRBJ1-5	CATSRDRGRFPQHF	TGTGCCACCAGCAGAGATAGGGGACGCTTTCCCCAGCATTTT
many	TRBV7-8	-	TRBJ2-3	CASSPPAFSTDTQYF	TGTGCCAGCAGCCCCCCAGCGTTTAGCACAGATACGCAGTATTTT
-	TRBV19	-	TRBJ2-7	CASLGRDYEQYF	TGTGCCAGTTTAGGACGGGACTACGAGCAGTACTTC